The 5 T cell receptor beta chains reported below all come from one sample, sequenced in a study of shared clonotypes between healthy human individuals. Data came from immunoSEQ multiplex PCR; TCRdb stores just in-frame clones and leaves some out. The repertoire holds roughly 500,000 clones, with about 84% as singletons. What was sequenced was PBMCs. The receptors were gathered from a woman aged 40 to 50 in good health. Some clones in this sample may be carry-over from other donors' samples.

The gene calls are TRBV5-1 and TRBJ2-3, with 10 bases fitting TRBD1. The junction had 8 bases not matched to a gene; V was cut back by 4 bases and J by 0 bases. Germline V gene data show CDR1 as SGHRS and CDR2 as YFSETQ. The CDR3 consists of 17 residues. The CDR3, as DNA: TGCGCCAGCAGCCCGTACCCGGGACAGGGGAGCACAGATACGCAGTATTTT. The encoded protein is CASSPYPGQGSTDTQYF.

This clone was detected only once. V and J are TRBV5-5 and TRBJ2-7; D not resolved. Trimming pared 0 bases from V and 3 bases from J, leaving 7 bases between. The CDR3 is 13 residues long. Germline CDR1 and CDR2: SGHKS and YYEKEE (reference sequence). The CDR3 loop reads CASSLDTHYEQYF. CDR3 sequence (DNA): TGTGCCAGCAGCTTGGACACACACTACGAGCAGTACTTC.

The chain links TRBV6-6 to TRBJ2-7, with a weak D call TRBD1 (6 bases). The V end was cut by 6 bases, the J end by 0 bases, with 15 bases between. The CDR3 spans 15 residues. Germline CDR1 reads MNHNY; CDR2 reads SVGAGI (reference sequence). The DNA of the CDR3 is TGTGCCAGCAGCCCGCGGACGGACAGCTCCTACGAGCAGTACTTC. This encodes CASSPRTDSSYEQYF.

The chain is built from TRBV9 and TRBJ2-2, with 9 bases matching TRBD1. In germline, CDR1 is SGDLS, CDR2 YYNGEE. V lost 3 bases, J lost 3 bases, and 6 bases stayed unmatched. This CDR3 contains 16 residues. Written as DNA, the CDR3 is TGTGCCAGCAGCGCCGCCGGGACAGGGTACACCGGGGAGCTGTTTTTT. Its translation: CASSAAGTGYTGELFF.

The chain links TRBV7-8 to TRBJ1-5, with 9 nucleotides matching TRBD1. CDR3 length: 16 residues. J lost 9 bases, V lost 5 bases, and 14 bases had no gene match. The V gene's germline CDR1 is SGHVS and CDR2 FQNEAQ. The CDR3 nucleotides are TGTGCCAGCAGCGCGCTGTATGGGACAGGGTTGGGGCCCCAGCATTTT. Its protein is CASSALYGTGLGPQHF.